This TCR beta chain was sequenced during a study of Ad26.COV2.S vaccination and SARS-CoV-2 variants (dated by TCRdb to the early 2020s). Concerning the study at large: Donors in the vaccine arm were drawn from COV1001, a multicentre, randomized, double-blind, placebo-controlled phase I-IIa trial testing Ad26.COV2.S in healthy adults. Dosing of Ad26.COV2.S was intramuscular, at either 5x10^10 or 1x10^11 viral particles, delivered as one shot or as two shots spaced 56 days apart. Sequencing of the TCRbeta repertoire served to evaluate the specificity and breadth of SARS-CoV-2-reactive T cell receptors following Ad26.COV2.S vaccination. The TCR-sequenced set comprised approximately 32 samples: around 20 Ad26.COV2.S vaccine recipients, 5 placebo recipients and 8 SARS-CoV-2 convalescent individuals. Trial participants were randomized into five groups of five, in which low-dose or high-dose Ad26.COV2.S was given once or twice, or placebo was given on both occasions. Investigators remained blinded to trial group allocation during experiments and outcome assessment.

Relative to germline, V is 1 base shorter and J is 4 bases shorter, with 3 bases between their ends. Taken from cysteine to phenylalanine, the CDR3 has 12 residues. Just CDR3 DNA is preserved here, 36 bases in frame from base 1. CDR1 and CDR2 were assigned from the germline V gene as SGHDN and FVKESK. Broader findings and caveats from the paper: Vaccine and placebo recipients had similar non-spike TCR breadth, a finding consistent with the vaccine containing only spike. The authors noted that total T cell responses may have been underestimated by the TCR breadth and depth analyses. Higher spike-specific TCR breadth was observed in Ad26.COV2.S recipients than in placebo recipients (P = 0.0014). The study was not powered for comparison of responses between vaccine doses or regimens. After vaccination, substantial breadth of spike-specific CD8+ and CD4+ T cell responses was reported.

The treatment or condition label for this specimen denotes: about 20 received Ad26.COV2.S at low or high dose, single or two shots; about 5 received placebo; per-sample allocation not given. Repertoires of vaccine and placebo recipients were sequenced from samples taken on day 63 after the first injection. Cohort 1b enrolled fewer than 30 adults aged 18-55 years at a single site in Boston, USA, between 29 July and 7 August 2020. Ad26.COV2.S consisted of a replication-incompetent adenovirus type 26 vector by which a prefusion-stabilized SARS-CoV-2 spike protein from the original Wuhan strain was expressed. The immunoSEQ Assay was the method used to sequence TCRbeta CDR3 regions. After extraction, genomic DNA underwent amplification by bias-controlled multiplex PCR, followed by high-throughput sequencing. Regarding the original processing steps: To quantify the absolute abundance of every unique TCRbeta CDR3 region, sequences were collapsed and filtered. T cell fraction was estimated by normalizing TCRbeta template counts to usable DNA, with usable DNA measured through amplification of reference genes found in all nucleated cells. Repertoire TCRs were annotated as SARS-CoV-2-specific by exact matching of V gene, CDR3 amino acid sequence and J gene to a known reactive TCR set. The reference SARS-CoV-2 TCR set came from MIRA and was filtered for enrichment in COVID-19-positive ImmuneCODE repertoires, removing public or cross-reactive TCRs. Based on the MIRA antigens, annotated TCRs were further analysed at the level of specific ORF or position within ORF. Breadth was defined as the number of annotated unique rearrangements divided by the total number of unique productive rearrangements, and depth was defined as the summed frequency of the annotated unique rearrangements. Group comparisons of TCR breadth used two-sided Wilcoxon rank-sum tests. Imported from immuneACCESS, the table was reduced by TCRdb to in-frame sequences with V and J called. These copies leave out some clones; in studies compared against another copy, an unresolved V gene accounts for under half, and the cause of the remainder is not known. V, J and clone size derive from that table, while D and trimming were established from the DNA sequence. In this sample the table shows fewer than 600,000 clones, about 89% of which occur a single time. The ten largest clones represent about 1.5% of the sample.

With regard to this clone: Which antigen it targets is not known. No much larger clonotype is one base removed from it; base qualities were not supplied.

The TCR originated in a person between 18 and 59 years old who received the Ad26.COV2.S COVID-19 vaccine or a placebo. This specimen consisted of peripheral blood, obtained in a trial of Ad26.COV2.S vaccine versus placebo. The V and J genes are TRBV14 and TRBJ2-3; the D gene remains uncertain. The DNA is as follows: TGTGCCAGCAGCCAAGTAGCAGATACGCAGTATTTT. Translated, this gives CASSQVADTQYF.